This note documents a single TCR beta chain sequence. In germline, CDR1 is LNHDA, CDR2 SQIVND (reference sequence). The CDR3 is 12 amino acids. Trimming removed 6 bases at V and 4 bases at J, with 9 bases between. The data were obtained in a study of cytomegalovirus exposure and HLA in healthy donors. PCR involved 60 Vbeta and 13 Jbeta primers. Sequencing used immunoSEQ multiplex PCR; TCRdb keeps in-frame clones, though not all of them. In the table there are around 59,000 clones, approximately 83% of which are singletons. Sequences were obtained from PBMCs. This sequence was found in a human donor in good health. The chain is built from TRBV19 and TRBJ1-1; TRBD1 is a possible D gene (5 bases). The CDR3 coding sequence is TGTGCCAGTAGGGGGCTTGGCACTGAAGCTTTCTTT. Translation: CASRGLGTEAFF.